These 2 T cell receptor beta chains were sequenced from one sample in a study of cytomegalovirus exposure and HLA in healthy donors. Use of 60 Vbeta and 13 Jbeta primers characterized the PCR. The method was immunoSEQ multiplex PCR; TCRdb's version includes in-frame clones alone and lacks a portion of them. The sample records hundreds of thousands of clones, about 77% being singletons. Sequencing input: PBMCs. These receptors all come from a woman in her 30s in good health and CMV-seronegative.

The genes are TRBV5-8 and TRBJ2-5; the match to TRBD2 covers 8 bases. After removal of 2 bases from V and 4 bases from J, the junction contained 4 bases not matched to a gene. CDR1 SGHTS and CDR2 YDEGEE come from the germline V gene. The CDR3 runs to 14 residues. CDR3: CASSFGGGLETQYF. CDR3 nucleotides: TGTGCCAGCAGCTTCGGCGGGGGGCTAGAGACCCAGTACTTC.

In its sample, this clone was seen once. At one end the junction does not follow the germline gene, possibly because of a read error. The chain uses TRBV7-9 and TRBJ2-1, with D perhaps TRBD1 (6 bases). This CDR3 has 14 residues. CDR1 SEHNR and CDR2 FQNEAQ come from the germline V gene (reference sequence). CDR3 residues: CSSSSEDSYNEQFF. The CDR3 bases are TGTTCCAGCAGCTCAGAGGACAGTTACAATGAGCAGTTCTTC.